These 4 T cell receptor beta chains originate from one sample sequenced in a study of regulatory T cells in long-lasting Graves disease. Researchers made TCR beta libraries by using iRepertoire HTBI primers and running Arm-PCR on CDR3 regions. A single record per CDR3 protein comes from TCRdb applying MiXCR to the multiplex PCR reads. The table records a few hundred thousand distinct CDR3 sequences, roughly a fifth of them present only once. Time point meaning: persistent/refractory GD, antithyroid drugs over 5 years with positive TRAb. Scientists built the TCR library using RNA that was extracted from PBMCs. Sequencing used peripheral blood mononuclear cells (PBMCs), obtained when the disease was refractory, from a patient treated with antithyroid drugs. The receptors here all came from a female donor with Graves disease.

The chain carries TRBV28 and TRBJ2-2; no reliable D call. Germline V gene sequence: CDR1 MDHEN, CDR2 SYDVKM. V lost 3 bases to trimming and J lost 6 bases, with 8 bases between them. This CDR3 has 13 amino acids. The CDR3 bases are TGTGCCAGCAGTTTCCGTAGCTCCGGGGAGCTGTTTTTT. This sequence encodes CASSFRSSGELFF.

This clonotype has more than one count but fewer than ten. The V gene is TRBV6-6, the J gene TRBJ2-7; 9 positions match TRBD2. The V and J ends lost 0 bases and 2 bases, in that order; junction bases with no gene match: 2. Germline V gene sequence: CDR1 MNHNY, CDR2 SVGAGI (reference sequence). The CDR3 has 15 residues. CDR3: CASSYSTSGPYEQYF. The CDR3 DNA reads as TGTGCCAGCAGTTACTCGACTAGCGGCCCCTACGAGCAGTACTTC.

This clonotype was observed a handful of times. The CDR3 DNA reads TGTGCCAGCAGTCCTACCTGGGACGACCAAAACATTCAGTACTTC. Translated, it gives CASSPTWDDQNIQYF. The chain uses TRBV11-2 and TRBJ2-4; D may match TRBD1 or TRBD2 (5 bases each). Germline V lookup: CDR1 SGHAT, CDR2 FQNNGV. The V end was cut by 6 bases, the J end by 5 bases, with 17 bases between. The CDR3 runs to 15 residues.

This clonotype was detected only a few times. The chain is built from TRBV30 and TRBJ1-2; D ambiguous. The V gene lost 2 bases and the J gene lost 4 bases, with 8 bases spanning the gap. This CDR3 has 12 residues. Germline lookup yields CDR1 GTSNPN and CDR2 SVGIG (reference sequence). The CDR3 protein is CAWSSSAYGYTF. The CDR3 nucleotides read TGTGCCTGGAGTTCGTCGGCCTATGGCTACACCTTC.